The 23 T cell receptor beta chains listed next were all sequenced from one sample in a study of Ad26.COV2.S vaccination and SARS-CoV-2 variants. Only in-frame clones appear in the TCRdb table, and some are missing; sequencing was by immunoSEQ multiplex PCR. The sample has 300,000 to 450,000 clones; around 92% are singletons. The input for sequencing was peripheral blood, taken after recovery from COVID-19. The receptors come from a human donor who had recovered from COVID-19.

This clone is a singleton in its sample. The V call is TRBV7-2, the J call TRBJ2-7; D tentatively fits TRBD1 or TRBD2 (6 bases each). The CDR3 length is 14 residues. V lost 3 bases, J lost 6 bases, and 15 bases lay in between. The germline CDR1 and CDR2 sequences are SGHTA and FQGNSA. In DNA, the CDR3 is TGTGCCAGCAGCTTTACGAGGGGGGCCGGCGAGCAGTACTTC. Its protein product is CASSFTRGAGEQYF. Variable domain in full (rest from reference TRBV7-2 and TRBJ2-7): GAGVSQSPSNKVTEKGKDVELRCDPISGHTALYWYRQSLGQGLEFLIYFQGNSAPDKSGLPSDRFSAERTGGSVSTLTIQRTQQEDSAVYLCASSFTRGAGEQYFGPGTRLTVT.

This clone was recorded a few times. The CDR3 bases are TGTGCCAGCAGTTTCCGCGGGACGGAGCACTGGCCCCAGCATTTT. Residues: CASSFRGTEHWPQHF. This chain connects TRBV6-2 or TRBV6-3 to TRBJ1-5; the D gene is possibly TRBD1 (5 bases). Deletions cut 4 bases from V and 9 bases from J, with 19 bases between. Germline V gene sequence: CDR1 MNHEY, CDR2 SVGEGT. This CDR3 region has 15 residues.

The sample holds one count of this clone. The chain joins TRBV11-2 to TRBJ2-5; D remains ambiguous. CDR3 length equals 11 residues. Germline CDR1 SGHAT, CDR2 FQNNGV. The germline V and J ends were trimmed by 8 bases and 5 bases, with 9 bases remaining between them. Written as DNA, the CDR3 is TGTGCCAGCGCTAGTTGGGAGACCCAGTACTTC. The encoded protein is CASASWETQYF.

The rearrangement uses TRBV29-1 and TRBJ2-7; possible D gene TRBD1, 6 bases. The CDR3 contains 14 residues. Trimming shortened V by 0 bases and J by 5 bases, and 14 bases separated the two germline ends. Germline loops: CDR1 SQVTM, CDR2 ANQGSEA. CDR3: CSVEDLRDKDEQYF. The DNA of the CDR3 is TGCAGCGTTGAAGATCTCAGGGACAAGGACGAGCAGTACTTC.

The J gene is TRBJ2-1, the V gene TRBV3-1 (or the pseudogene TRBV3-2); D unresolved. Germline lookup yields CDR1 LGHDT and CDR2 YNNKEL (reference sequence). V was shortened by 0 bases and J by 5 bases, with 11 bases between the two germline ends. The CDR3 sequence is 15 residues long. The CDR3 region has the DNA TGTGCCAGCAGCCAAGATACCTCCCGTAACAATGAGCAGTTCTTC. Translating gives CASSQDTSRNNEQFF.

This clone was recorded only once. The chain recombines TRBV19 with TRBJ2-2; either TRBD1 or TRBD2 may supply D (5 bases each). V was clipped by 7 bases and J by 4 bases, with 13 bases between them. CDR1 is LNHDA and CDR2 is SQIVND in the germline V gene (reference sequence). The CDR3 is 14 residues long. CDR3 bases: TGTGCCAGTACCCCCCAGGGACCCACCGGGGAGCTGTTTTTT. Amino acid sequence: CASTPQGPTGELFF.

The DNA for the CDR3 is TGCGCCAGCAGCCAAGGAAGGGTAACTGAAGCTTTCTTT. Translation: CASSQGRVTEAFF. The V call is TRBV4-1, the J call TRBJ1-1; no clear D gene. Trimming took 1 base from V and 5 from J, leaving 8 bases between them. CDR1 and CDR2 (germline): MGHRA, YSYEKL. CDR3 size: 13 residues.

This chain links TRBV5-1 with TRBJ2-5; 10 nucleotides align to TRBD2. Germline CDR1 is SGHRS and CDR2 is YFSETQ. The CDR3 spans 16 residues. V was clipped by 6 bases and J by 4 bases; unmatched bases: 12. CDR3 residues: CASKEAIAGGGETQYF. The CDR3, as DNA: TGCGCCAGCAAGGAGGCAATAGCGGGGGGCGGAGAGACCCAGTACTTC.

V usage is TRBV18 and J usage is TRBJ2-5; no definite D call. CDR1 and CDR2 (germline): KGHSH, LQKENI. The V gene lost 0 bases and the J gene lost 5 bases, with 10 bases spanning the gap. This CDR3 has 14 amino acids. The CDR3 loop is CASSPPSLRETQYF. The CDR3 coding sequence is TGTGCCAGCTCACCACCGTCCCTCCGGGAGACCCAGTACTTC.

This chain uses TRBV12-3 or TRBV12-4 with TRBJ1-1, with D uncertain. The V and J ends lost 7 bases and 1 base respectively, with 7 bases between them. This CDR3 comprises 12 residues. CDR3 nucleotide sequence: TGTGCCAGCACTTTTGAGAACACTGAAGCTTTCTTT. This gives the protein CASTFENTEAFF.

This rearrangement joins TRBV9 to TRBJ1-6, with D possibly matching TRBD1 (6 bases). Germline values: CDR1 SGDLS, CDR2 YYNGEE. This CDR3 is 14 amino acids long. V was shortened by 4 bases and J by 10 bases, with 15 bases between the two germline ends. CDR3 loop: CASSFSNRESPLHF. In nucleotides, the CDR3 is TGTGCCAGCAGCTTCTCAAACAGGGAATCACCCCTCCACTTT.

V gene TRBV14 combines with J gene TRBJ2-1, with TRBD1 as a possible D gene (5 bases). V shed 4 bases and J shed 5 bases, with 9 bases lying between them. This CDR3 region has 13 residues. CDR1 and CDR2 (germline): SGHDN, FVKESK. CDR3 in DNA: TGTGCCAGCAGCCTTATGACAGACAATGAGCAGTTCTTC. It codes for CASSLMTDNEQFF.

In DNA form, the CDR3 reads TGCGCCAGCAGCCCCCGGGACAGCGCCAACTACGAGCAGTACTTC. This codes for CASSPRDSANYEQYF. This chain links TRBV4-1 with TRBJ2-7; the match to TRBD1 covers 7 bases. The CDR3 length is 15 residues. Germline trimming cut 4 bases from V and 3 bases from J; bases unmatched to any gene: 9. From germline, CDR1 is MGHRA and CDR2 YSYEKL.

The V call is TRBV5-1, the J call TRBJ1-4; no definite D call. Germline V gene data show CDR1 as SGHRS and CDR2 as YFSETQ. V lost 1 base, J lost 5 bases, and 9 bases lay in between. The CDR3 runs to 14 residues. CDR3 sequence reads: CASSLSGKNEKLFF. CDR3 bases: TGCGCCAGCAGCTTGAGTGGCAAGAATGAAAAACTGTTTTTT.

V usage is TRBV14 and J usage is TRBJ1-1, with 8 bases matching TRBD1. CDR1 is SGHDN and CDR2 is FVKESK in the germline V gene. The CDR3 is 15 amino acids. Losses at the gene ends were 2 bases for V and 0 bases for J; bases not matched to a gene: 2. The chain's CDR3 is CASSQRTGLNTEAFF. The CDR3 DNA sequence: TGTGCCAGCAGCCAAAGGACAGGGTTGAACACTGAAGCTTTCTTT.

As for this clone: This sample includes further DNA sequences coding for the same CDR3. The chain has TRBV6-5 and TRBJ2-6; D possibly matches TRBD1 or TRBD2 (5 bases each). Germline CDR1 is MNHEY and CDR2 is SVGAGI. The germline V and J ends were trimmed by 2 bases and 1 base, with 6 bases remaining between them. The CDR3 contains 15 residues. The CDR3 region is CASSYGGSGANVLTF. The CDR3 nucleotides are TGTGCCAGCAGTTACGGGGGTTCTGGGGCCAACGTCCTGACTTTC.

This rearrangement joins TRBV19 to TRBJ2-3; D is ambiguous. Trimming removed 4 bases from V and 5 bases from J, with 13 bases in between. CDR3 length: 14 residues. CDR1 and CDR2 from the germline V gene are LNHDA and SQIVND (reference sequence). The chain's CDR3 is CASSTLLLGDTQYF. CDR3 nucleotide sequence: TGTGCCAGTAGTACCCTACTTTTGGGAGATACGCAGTATTTT. Full variable domain (rest looked up from reference TRBV19 and TRBJ2-3): DGGITQSPKYLFRKEGQNVTLSCEQNLNHDAMYWYRQDPGQGLRLIYYSQIVNDFQKGDIAEGYSVSREKKESFPLTVTSAQKNPTAFYLCASSTLLLGDTQYFGPGTRLTVL.

This clone was picked up one time. The CDR3 sequence is CASSPKDSLGEKLFF. CDR3 bases: TGTGCCAGCTCACCGAAGGACAGTCTCGGAGAAAAACTGTTTTTT. The rearrangement links TRBV18 to TRBJ1-4; a possible D gene is TRBD1 (6 bases). The germline gives CDR1 KGHSH, CDR2 LQKENI. The V and J ends lost 3 bases and 8 bases respectively, with 16 bases between them. The CDR3 is 15 residues long.

The CDR3 DNA reads TGTGCCAGCAAGGCTTTCCAAGAGACCCAGTACTTC. It specifies CASKAFQETQYF. The chain carries TRBV6-1 and TRBJ2-5; D call uncertain. The CDR3 length is 12 residues. V lost 7 bases, J lost 1 base, and 7 bases lay in between. Germline CDR1 is MNHNS and CDR2 is SASEGT.

The chain employs TRBV19 and TRBJ2-3; D tentatively reads TRBD1 or TRBD2 (5 bases each). The CDR3 totals 15 residues. CDR1 and CDR2 (germline): LNHDA, SQIVND (reference sequence). V lost 3 bases and J lost 8, with 18 bases in between. The chain's CDR3 is CASSIGAHSVGTQYF. The CDR3 nucleotides read TGTGCCAGTAGTATCGGGGCGCACTCAGTCGGTACGCAGTATTTT.

The rearrangement joins TRBV7-2 to TRBJ1-2; 7 bases map to TRBD1. V shed 8 bases and J 0 bases; nucleotides not matched to a gene: 12. This CDR3 contains 16 residues. The germline V gene encodes CDR1 SGHTA and CDR2 FQGNSA. CDR3 in DNA: TGTGCCAGCGACTCACGGGACAGTCAAGCTAACTATGGCTACACCTTC. It translates to CASDSRDSQANYGYTF.

J is TRBJ1-1 and V is TRBV9; no firm D call. This CDR3 contains 13 residues. Germline CDR1 is SGDLS and CDR2 is YYNGEE. The V end was cut by 7 bases, the J end by 0 bases, with 10 bases between. The CDR3 sequence: CASGPALNTEAFF. The DNA for the CDR3 is TGTGCCAGCGGACCGGCCTTGAACACTGAAGCTTTCTTT.

The chain uses TRBV5-1 and TRBJ2-5, with D possibly TRBD2 on 5 matching bases. The germline V gene has CDR1 SGHRS and CDR2 YFSETQ. The CDR3 is 14 residues long. Deletions cut 4 bases from V and 5 bases from J, with 15 bases between. The CDR3: CASSEGSFIETQYF. CDR3 bases: TGCGCCAGCAGCGAGGGATCATTCATTGAGACCCAGTACTTC.